This T cell receptor (beta chain) was sequenced during a study of T cell changes during pregnancy in multiple sclerosis. Clones were sequenced by immunoSEQ multiplex PCR, and TCRdb holds only the in-frame ones, with some missing. Of approximately 69,000 clones in the sample, approximately 94% are singletons; the top ten hold approximately 0.58%. This CDR3 is built from 15 residues. V lost 2 bases and J lost 2; bases outside the gene matches: 5. Germline CDR1 MNHEY, CDR2 SVGAGI. Source: peripheral blood, taken in the third trimester of pregnancy. The TCR sequence derives from a female donor with multiple sclerosis, enrolled in a pregnancy study. The gene calls are TRBV6-5 and TRBJ2-7; TRBD2 aligns across 8 bases. Here the CDR3 DNA reads TGTGCCAGCAGTTACCCTAGCGGGTACCCCTACGAGCAGTACTTC. Its translation: CASSYPSGYPYEQYF.